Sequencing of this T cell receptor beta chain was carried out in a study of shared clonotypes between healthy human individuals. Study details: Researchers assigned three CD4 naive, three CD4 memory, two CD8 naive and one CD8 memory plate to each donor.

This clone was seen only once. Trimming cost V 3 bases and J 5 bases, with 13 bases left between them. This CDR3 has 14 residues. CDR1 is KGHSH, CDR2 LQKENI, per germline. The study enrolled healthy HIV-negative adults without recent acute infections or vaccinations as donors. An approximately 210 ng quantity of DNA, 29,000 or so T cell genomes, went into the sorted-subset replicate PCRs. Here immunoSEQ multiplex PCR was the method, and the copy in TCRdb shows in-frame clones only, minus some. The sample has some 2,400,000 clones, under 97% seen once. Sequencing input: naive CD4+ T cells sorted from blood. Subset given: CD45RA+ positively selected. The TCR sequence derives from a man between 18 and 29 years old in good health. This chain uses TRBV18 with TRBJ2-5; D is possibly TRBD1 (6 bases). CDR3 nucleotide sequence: TGTGCCAGCTCACCGGGACAACCGCCGGAGACCCAGTACTTC. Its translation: CASSPGQPPETQYF.